The 5 T cell receptor beta chains listed next were all sequenced from one sample in a study of response to subunit inactivated influenza vaccine. TCRdb reprocessed the RT-PCR reads via MiXCR and lists one record per CDR3 protein. The data show 430,000 or so distinct CDR3 sequences, approximately 11% seen once. The input for sequencing was PBMCs from blood, taken roughly 48 days after vaccination. These receptors were obtained from a man between 45 and 60 years old who received an inactivated influenza vaccine.

At least ten counts were recorded for this clonotype. In DNA, the CDR3 is TGTGCCAGCAGCAAAGGACGGTCGGGCTACGAGCAGTACTTC. This translates into CASSKGRSGYEQYF. This rearrangement joins TRBV12-3 or TRBV12-4 to TRBJ2-7; unclear D gene. V lost 6 bases and J 3 bases, leaving 15 bases between the germline ends. The CDR3 has 14 residues.

The sample holds many counts of this clonotype. The gene calls are TRBV4-3 and TRBJ2-7; D gene uncertain. Trimming took off 0 bases at V and 9 bases at J, with 12 bases between the two ends. The V gene's germline CDR1 is LGHNA and CDR2 YSLEER. The CDR3 sequence is 13 residues long. CDR3 DNA sequence: TGCGCCAGCAGCCAAGATGATCGGCGCACGCAGTACTTC. It codes for CASSQDDRRTQYF.

The chain employs TRBV20-1 and TRBJ2-7, with TRBD2 matching over 8 bases. The junction had 12 bases not matched to a gene; V was cut back by 6 bases and J by 5 bases. Germline V lookup: CDR1 DFQATT, CDR2 SNEGSKA (reference sequence). The CDR3 totals 14 residues. In nucleotides, the CDR3 is TGCAGTGCATACCACCAGCGGGGGAACGACGAGCAGTACTTC. This gives the protein CSAYHQRGNDEQYF.

This chain joins TRBV29-1 and TRBJ2-3, with 9 bases matching TRBD2. Per germline, CDR1 SQVTM and CDR2 ANQGSEA. Germline trimming cut 3 bases from V and 2 bases from J; bases unmatched to any gene: 3. The CDR3 has 14 amino acids. CDR3 loop: CSVELAGYTDTQYF. CDR3 sequence (DNA): TGCAGCGTTGAGCTAGCGGGGTACACAGATACGCAGTATTTT.

The chain links TRBV12-3 or TRBV12-4 to TRBJ1-4, with no clear D. The CDR3 is 13 amino acids. V lost 2 bases, J lost 5 bases, and 6 bases lay in between. The CDR3 loop reads CASSLPTNEKLFF. The CDR3 bases are TGTGCCAGCAGTTTACCTACAAATGAAAAACTGTTTTTT.